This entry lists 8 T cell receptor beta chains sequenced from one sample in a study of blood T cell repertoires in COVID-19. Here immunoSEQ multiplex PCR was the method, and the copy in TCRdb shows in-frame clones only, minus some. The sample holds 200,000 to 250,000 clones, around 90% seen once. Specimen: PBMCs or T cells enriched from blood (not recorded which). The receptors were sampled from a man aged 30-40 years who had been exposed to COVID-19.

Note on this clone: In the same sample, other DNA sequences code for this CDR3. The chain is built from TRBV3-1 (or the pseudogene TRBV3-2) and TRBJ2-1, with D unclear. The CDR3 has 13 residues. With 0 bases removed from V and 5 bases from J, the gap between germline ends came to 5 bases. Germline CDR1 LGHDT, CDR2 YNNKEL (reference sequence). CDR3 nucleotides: TGTGCCAGCAGCCAAGACCTAAACAATGAGCAGTTCTTC. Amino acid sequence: CASSQDLNNEQFF.

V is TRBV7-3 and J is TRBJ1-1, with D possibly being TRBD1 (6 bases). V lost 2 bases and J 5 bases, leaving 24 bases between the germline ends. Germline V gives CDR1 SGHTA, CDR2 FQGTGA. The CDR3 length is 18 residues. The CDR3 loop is CASSLLGELGGKGTEAFF. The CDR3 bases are TGTGCCAGCAGCTTATTAGGGGAATTAGGGGGAAAGGGAACTGAAGCTTTCTTT.

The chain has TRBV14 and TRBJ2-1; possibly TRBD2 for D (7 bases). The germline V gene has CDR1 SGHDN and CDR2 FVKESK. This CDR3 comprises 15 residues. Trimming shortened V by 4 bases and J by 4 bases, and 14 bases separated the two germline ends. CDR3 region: CASSPRGGAYNEQFF. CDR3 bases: TGTGCCAGCAGCCCGAGGGGGGGAGCTTACAATGAGCAGTTCTTC. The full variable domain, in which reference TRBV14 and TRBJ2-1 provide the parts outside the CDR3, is EAGVTQFPSHSVIEKGQTVTLRCDPISGHDNLYWYRRVMGKEIKFLLHFVKESKQDESGMPNNRFLAERTGGTYSTLKVQPAELEDSGVYFCASSPRGGAYNEQFFGPGTRLTVL.

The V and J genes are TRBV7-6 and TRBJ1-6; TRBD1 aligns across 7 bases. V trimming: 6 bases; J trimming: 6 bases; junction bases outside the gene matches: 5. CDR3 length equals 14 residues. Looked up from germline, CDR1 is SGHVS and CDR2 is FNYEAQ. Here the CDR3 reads CASRSGTANSPLHF. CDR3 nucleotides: TGTGCCAGCAGGTCCGGGACAGCTAATTCACCCCTCCACTTT. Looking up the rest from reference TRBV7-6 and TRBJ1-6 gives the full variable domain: GAGVSQSPRYKVTKRGQDVALRCDPISGHVSLYWYRQALGQGPEFLTYFNYEAQQDKSGLPNDRFSAERPEGSISTLTIQRTEQRDSAMYRCASRSGTANSPLHFGNGTRLTVT.

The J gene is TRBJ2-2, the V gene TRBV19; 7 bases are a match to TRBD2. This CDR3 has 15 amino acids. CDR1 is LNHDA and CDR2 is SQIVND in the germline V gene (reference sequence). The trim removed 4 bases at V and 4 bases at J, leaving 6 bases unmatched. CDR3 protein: CASSRDYLFTGELFF. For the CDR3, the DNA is TGTGCCAGTAGTAGGGACTACCTTTTCACCGGGGAGCTGTTTTTT.

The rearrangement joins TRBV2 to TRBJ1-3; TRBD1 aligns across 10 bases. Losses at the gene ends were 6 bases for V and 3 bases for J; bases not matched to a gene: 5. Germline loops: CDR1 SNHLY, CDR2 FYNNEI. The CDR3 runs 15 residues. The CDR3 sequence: CASSLTGGGGNTIYF. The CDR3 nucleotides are TGTGCCAGCAGCCTGACAGGGGGCGGTGGAAACACCATATATTTT.

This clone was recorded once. The CDR3 DNA follows: TGTGCCAGCTCATCAGGCGCCCGTAAGGGGTATGGCTACACCTTC. It is translated as CASSSGARKGYGYTF. The chain is built from TRBV18 and TRBJ1-2; possible D gene TRBD1, 5 bases. CDR1 is KGHSH, CDR2 LQKENI, per germline. V lost 5 bases and J 5 bases, leaving 18 bases between the germline ends. CDR3 size: 15 residues.

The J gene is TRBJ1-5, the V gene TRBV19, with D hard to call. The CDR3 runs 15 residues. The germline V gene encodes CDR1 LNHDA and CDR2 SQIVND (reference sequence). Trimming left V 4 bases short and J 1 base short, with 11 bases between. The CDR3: CASSTQRGSNQPQHF. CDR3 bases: TGTGCCAGTAGTACCCAAAGAGGGAGCAATCAGCCCCAGCATTTT.